This entry features one T cell receptor (beta chain) sequence. Its target is unknown. The authors ran the assay at deep level. Method: immunoSEQ multiplex PCR; TCRdb's copy keeps in-frame clones and lacks some. This sample carries hundreds of thousands of clones, approximately 96% of them seen once, and the ten largest clones take approximately 0.2%. This specimen comes from a study of shared clonotypes between healthy human individuals. Naive-designated CD8 cells lacked CD45RO, were positively enriched for CCR7, and omitted terminally differentiated effector memory CD45RA+ cells. The V gene's germline CDR1 is SGHDN and CDR2 FVKESK. The CDR3 consists of 21 residues. Unmatched junction bases numbered 14, after V lost 1 base and J lost 0 bases. Regarding the study as a whole: Among donors, clonotype sharing was expected to be affected by sequencing depth. The sole specimen, blood, was sampled, and tissue repertoires likely differ.

V usage is TRBV14 and J usage is TRBJ2-1; 11 positions match TRBD2. The TCR was taken from a man younger than 40 in good health. The sample comprised naive CD8+ T cells sorted from blood. The CDR3, as DNA: TGTGCCAGCAGCCAAGTAGGCCCCGGGATAGCGGGAGGGAGCTCCTACAATGAGCAGTTCTTC. It encodes CASSQVGPGIAGGSSYNEQFF.